The 27 T cell receptor beta chains reported below all come from one sample, sequenced in a study of molecular identifiers for immune sequencing clone quantification. Each CDR3 protein is one row after TCRdb ran MiXCR on the PCR reads. The table records some 320,000 distinct CDR3 sequences, 20% to 25% of them present only once. The specimen was naive CD8+ T cells from blood, with Jurkat cell RNA spiked in. Noted subset: FACS-sorted CD8+CD4-CCR7+CD45RA+ naive T cells. The receptors derive from a human donor in good health. Some libraries in this study had Jurkat cell RNA spiked in.

The table lists this clonotype with a few counts. The rearrangement joins TRBV6-1 to TRBJ2-2, with 8 nucleotides matching TRBD1. V lost 3 bases and J lost 9; bases outside the gene matches: 9. The CDR3 contains 15 residues. Looked up from germline, CDR1 is MNHNS and CDR2 is SASEGT. DNA of the CDR3: TGTGCCAGCAGTGATGGGACAGGCGTCGTTTGGGAGCTGTTTTTT. It specifies CASSDGTGVVWELFF.

This clonotype has at least ten counts. The chain combines TRBV7-9 with TRBJ2-7; possibly TRBD2 for D (5 bases). The CDR3 consists of 14 residues. Trimming took 4 bases from V and 3 from J, leaving 13 bases between them. The germline CDR1 and CDR2 sequences are SEHNR and FQNEAQ (reference sequence). In DNA, the CDR3 is TGTGCCAGCAGCTCGGCGGGCAGGTACTACGAGCAGTACTTC. It translates to CASSSAGRYYEQYF.

In this sample, this clonotype turned up many times. The V and J genes are TRBV4-1 and TRBJ1-5, with D uncertain. The CDR3 runs 13 residues. Germline assignment: CDR1 MGHRA and CDR2 YSYEKL. Trimming cost V 1 base and J 7 bases, with 8 bases left between them. CDR3 protein: CASSQGLGQPQHF. CDR3 coding DNA: TGCGCCAGCAGCCAAGGGCTGGGACAGCCCCAGCATTTT.

The CDR3 coding sequence is TGTGCCAGCAGCCCAGGCTCTGGGACAGGGGGATTTGCCGAGCAGTACTTC. Protein sequence: CASSPGSGTGGFAEQYF. J is TRBJ2-7 and V is TRBV12-3 or TRBV12-4; 11 bases are shared with TRBD1. The CDR3 contains 17 residues. J was trimmed by 6 bases and V by 6 bases; bases with no gene match: 16.

This clonotype came up a few times. The rearrangement joins TRBV6-5 to TRBJ2-3; a weak D match, TRBD1 (6 bases). Germline assignment: CDR1 MNHEY and CDR2 SVGAGI. V lost 10 bases to trimming and J lost 2 bases, with 19 bases between them. This CDR3 comprises 15 residues. The CDR3 reads CATAQGPGDTDTQYF. CDR3 sequence (DNA): TGTGCCACTGCTCAGGGGCCTGGGGACACAGATACGCAGTATTTT.

This clonotype showed up many times. The chain combines TRBV4-2 with TRBJ2-7; no firm D call. CDR1 LGHNA and CDR2 YNFKEQ come from the germline V gene. Trimming removed 3 bases at V and 3 bases at J, with 9 bases between. There are 13 residues in the CDR3. The CDR3 DNA follows: TGTGCCAGCAGCCATGACGACGGCTACGAGCAGTACTTC. Translated, it gives CASSHDDGYEQYF.

In regard to this clonotype: A read error may be the cause here, since a much bigger clone is one base away. The V call is TRBV28, the J call TRBJ1-1; no definite D call. Germline loops: CDR1 MDHEN, CDR2 SYDVKM. The CDR3 consists of 13 residues. The CDR3 region is CAGSRVYNTEAFF. CDR3 DNA: TGTGCCGGCAGTAGGGTATATAACACTGAAGCTTTCTTT.

V and J are TRBV20-1 and TRBJ2-1; weak D call: TRBD1 (5 bases). This CDR3 comprises 20 residues. Germline V gene data show CDR1 as DFQATT and CDR2 as SNEGSKA (reference sequence). V shed 0 bases and J shed 4 bases, with 28 bases lying between them. CDR3: CSAREGVGQGRVVVYNEQFF. CDR3 DNA sequence: TGCAGTGCTAGAGAAGGGGTGGGGCAGGGTAGAGTCGTGGTATACAATGAGCAGTTCTTC.

This clonotype was seen ten or more times. The chain has TRBV19 and TRBJ1-1; perhaps TRBD1 as D (6 bases). V lost 3 bases and J 1 base, leaving 12 bases between the germline ends. Germline V gives CDR1 LNHDA, CDR2 SQIVND (reference sequence). The length of the CDR3 is 15 residues. CDR3 coding DNA: TGTGCCAGTAGTATGGAGGGGGGTTCGAACACTGAAGCTTTCTTT. Protein product: CASSMEGGSNTEAFF. Drawing the rest from reference TRBV19 and TRBJ1-1, the complete variable domain is DGGITQSPKYLFRKEGQNVTLSCEQNLNHDAMYWYRQDPGQGLRLIYYSQIVNDFQKGDIAEGYSVSREKKESFPLTVTSAQKNPTAFYLCASSMEGGSNTEAFFGQGTRLTVV.

This chain links TRBV7-9 with TRBJ2-2, with D perhaps matching TRBD1 or TRBD2 (5 bases each). The V end lost 7 bases, the J end lost 0 bases, and 12 bases lay between the germline ends. Germline lookup yields CDR1 SEHNR and CDR2 FQNEAQ (reference sequence). The CDR3 contains 15 residues. The CDR3 here is CASTRDGTNTGELFF. CDR3 DNA sequence: TGTGCCAGCACCCGGGACGGTACGAACACCGGGGAGCTGTTTTTT.

A remark on this clonotype: A much larger clone is a single base away; this may be a read error. Since no conserved phenylalanine or tryptophan closes the CDR3, a read error is the likely cause. The V and J genes are TRBV29-1 and TRBJ2-3; tentatively, D is TRBD2 (6 bases). With 6 bases removed from V and 4 bases from J, the gap between germline ends came to 20 bases. The V gene's germline CDR1 is SQVTM and CDR2 ANQGSEA. The CDR3 sequence is 15 residues long. CDR3 coding DNA: TGCAGCGTCTCGAGGCCAGGGTGGGAGGCAGATACGCAGTATTCT. It encodes CSVSRPGWEADTQYS.

This clonotype was detected many times. The chain uses TRBV6-5 and TRBJ1-1; D is unresolved. The CDR3 is made up of 15 amino acids. Looked up from germline, CDR1 is MNHEY and CDR2 is SVGAGI. Trimming took off 6 bases at V and 2 bases at J, with 16 bases between the two ends. DNA for the CDR3: TGTGCCAGCAGCGGATGGGCCGAACTAAACACTGAAGCTTTCTTT. This translates into CASSGWAELNTEAFF.

In this sample, this clonotype turned up many times. The V and J genes are TRBV12-3 or TRBV12-4 and TRBJ1-5, with D unclear. Trimming cost V 4 bases and J 1 base, with 8 bases left between them. The CDR3 extends over 14 amino acids. The CDR3 sequence: CASSSLRSNQPQHF. The CDR3 DNA sequence: TGTGCCAGCAGTTCCCTGAGGAGCAATCAGCCCCAGCATTTT.

This clonotype appeared many times. The rearrangement uses TRBV4-1 and TRBJ1-1; D unresolved. The V gene lost 2 bases and the J gene lost 2 bases, with 9 bases spanning the gap. Per germline, CDR1 MGHRA and CDR2 YSYEKL. This CDR3 comprises 14 residues. CDR3 in amino acids: CASSQTPANTEAFF. The CDR3 DNA sequence: TGCGCCAGCAGCCAAACGCCGGCAAACACTGAAGCTTTCTTT.

Concerning this clonotype: A much larger clonotype is one base distant, so this may be a read error. The chain carries TRBV7-8 and TRBJ1-2; TRBD1 might be the D (5 bases). In germline, CDR1 is SGHVS, CDR2 FQNEAQ. This CDR3 contains 15 residues. The CDR3 bases are TGTGCCAGCAGCCCCGGGACTTTAGAGGCCTATGGCCACACCTTC. This codes for CASSPGTLEAYGHTF.

This clonotype was recorded at least ten times. V is TRBV20-1 and J is TRBJ2-2; TRBD2 is a possible D gene (6 bases). Trimming shortened V by 6 bases and J by 2 bases, and 13 bases separated the two germline ends. The CDR3 has 14 residues. Germline V gives CDR1 DFQATT, CDR2 SNEGSKA (reference sequence). The CDR3 region is CSAGTRGNTGELFF. The CDR3 coding sequence is TGCAGTGCGGGGACGCGGGGAAACACCGGGGAGCTGTTTTTT.

This clonotype was recorded at least ten times. The rearrangement joins TRBV29-1 to TRBJ2-7; D is uncertain. The CDR3 is 12 residues long. V shed 2 bases and J shed 7 bases, with 12 bases lying between them. CDR1 SQVTM and CDR2 ANQGSEA come from the germline V gene. CDR3 sequence reads: CSVETGEKEQYF. The CDR3 coding sequence is TGCAGCGTTGAAACGGGCGAGAAGGAGCAGTACTTC.

Regarding this clonotype: This may be a read error: a much more frequent sequence differs by one nucleotide. Without the conserved terminal phenylalanine or tryptophan, this CDR3 likely stems from a read error. This chain links TRBV3-1 with TRBJ2-5; perhaps TRBD1 as D (5 bases). Germline-derived CDR1 and CDR2 are LGHDT and YNNKEL (reference sequence). V lost 2 bases and J lost 0, with 13 bases in between. This CDR3 is 16 amino acids long. The CDR3 DNA reads as TGTGCCAGCAGCCAACCACAGGATACCTACCAAGAGACCCAGTACTCC. Translating gives CASSQPQDTYQETQYS.

This clonotype was found many times. The chain's CDR3 is CASSQEAQLNTGELFF. Written as DNA, the CDR3 is TGCGCCAGCAGCCAAGAAGCGCAGCTGAACACCGGGGAGCTGTTTTTT. The gene calls are TRBV4-1 and TRBJ2-2; D gene uncertain. This CDR3 comprises 16 residues. The germline CDR1 and CDR2 sequences are MGHRA and YSYEKL. The ends were cut back, 0 bases at V and 1 base at J, with 9 bases in the middle.

This clonotype was detected many times. J is TRBJ2-4 and V is TRBV28; 7 bases are a match to TRBD1. The germline V gene encodes CDR1 MDHEN and CDR2 SYDVKM. V lost 2 bases and J lost 6; bases outside the gene matches: 7. The CDR3 length is 15 residues. Here the CDR3 reads CASSLTGQVINIQYF. The CDR3 DNA sequence: TGTGCCAGCAGTTTAACCGGACAGGTCATAAACATTCAGTACTTC.

Note on this clonotype: This may stem from a read error, because a much larger clone lies one nucleotide away. The chain uses TRBV5-3 and TRBJ2-7; TRBD2 is a possible D gene (5 bases). TRBV5-3 is an open reading frame, and its role is uncertain. CDR3 length equals 15 residues. For the CDR3, the DNA is TGTGCCAGCAGCTTGTTAGGGAGTTTGCCGCCCGAGCAGTACTTC. Translating gives CASSLLGSLPPEQYF.

In the case of this clonotype: One base away lies a much larger clone, so this may be a sequencing read error. The chain employs TRBV7-9 and TRBJ1-1, with 9 positions matching TRBD1. The germline CDR1 and CDR2 sequences are SEHNR and FQNEAQ (reference sequence). The CDR3 is 16 amino acids. The junction had 7 bases not matched to a gene; V was cut back by 4 bases and J by 1 base. DNA for the CDR3: TGTGCCAGCAGCTCCGGGGACAGGGAGCAGAACACTGAAGCTTTCTTT. Residues: CASSSGDREQNTEAFF.

This clonotype was detected many times. The CDR3 nucleotides are TGTGCCAGCAGCCGTTGGGTAGGGAGAACAGATACGCAGTATTTT. It yields the protein CASSRWVGRTDTQYF. V usage is TRBV14 and J usage is TRBJ2-3, with a tentative D call TRBD2 (5 bases). Trimming shortened V by 4 bases and J by 3 bases, and 14 bases separated the two germline ends. The CDR3 has 15 amino acids. In germline, CDR1 is SGHDN, CDR2 FVKESK.

V usage is TRBV7-3 and J usage is TRBJ2-5, with TRBD2 as a possible D gene (5 bases). The length of the CDR3 is 15 residues. V lost 6 bases and J 4 bases, leaving 18 bases between the germline ends. Germline V lookup: CDR1 SGHTA, CDR2 FQGTGA. CDR3 loop: CASSAIGERRETQYF. The CDR3 bases are TGTGCCAGCAGTGCTATCGGGGAGAGGCGAGAGACCCAGTACTTC.

This clonotype has ten or more counts. The V gene is TRBV2, the J gene TRBJ2-3, with 12 nucleotides matching TRBD2. Per germline, CDR1 SNHLY and CDR2 FYNNEI. J gave up 6 bases and V 3 bases, and 10 bases lay outside the gene matches. There are 17 residues in the CDR3. The CDR3 loop reads CASSEGRLAGVRDTQYF. In DNA, the CDR3 is TGTGCCAGCAGTGAGGGGAGACTAGCGGGAGTACGCGATACGCAGTATTTT.

On this clonotype itself: A single base separates this from a much larger clone, so it may be a read error. V usage is TRBV4-1 and J usage is TRBJ2-3; 12 bases fit TRBD2. The CDR3 consists of 15 residues. Germline V gene data show CDR1 as MGHRA and CDR2 as YSYEKL. The CDR3 DNA reads TGCGCCAGCAGCCACGGACTAGCGGGGATATATACGCAGTGTTTT. Amino acids: CASSHGLAGIYTQCF.

In its sample, this clonotype was seen many times. The rearrangement links TRBV6-6 to TRBJ1-2; TRBD1 matches at 9 bases. V shed 3 bases and J 3 bases; nucleotides not matched to a gene: 14. From germline, CDR1 is MNHNY and CDR2 SVGAGI (reference sequence). The CDR3 loop spans 18 amino acids. CDR3 sequence: CASSYDGQGRVGDYGYTF. The DNA for the CDR3 is TGTGCCAGCAGTTATGACGGACAGGGGAGGGTAGGTGACTATGGCTACACCTTC.